Below are 16 T cell receptor beta chains sequenced from a single sample in a study of shared clonotypes between healthy human individuals (dated by TCRdb to about 2020). Libraries came from the immunoSEQ multiplex PCR assay. Sourced from immuneACCESS, this table was stored by TCRdb with only in-frame sequences that have V and J called. A share of the clones is absent; for the studies checked, an unresolved V gene accounts for under half, and the remainder has no known explanation. This sample holds about 450,000 clones; about 76% were observed only once. The leading ten clones occupy around 13% of the sample. The source material was PBMCs. The receptor set was obtained from a woman between 35 and 50 years old in good health. Some clones in this sample may be carry-over from other donors' samples.

This clone was picked up one time. The chain couples TRBV5-1 to TRBJ2-2, with D possibly being TRBD2 (5 bases). Trimming took off 0 bases at V and 7 bases at J, with 10 bases between the two ends. CDR1 is SGHRS, CDR2 YFSETQ, per germline. The CDR3 is made up of 14 amino acids. The CDR3 bases are TGCGCCAGCAGCTTGGCCCTAGCAGGCGGGGAGCTGTTTTTT. Translated: CASSLALAGGELFF.

The chain uses TRBV4-1 and TRBJ2-3; D call uncertain. The germline V gene has CDR1 MGHRA and CDR2 YSYEKL. Trimming removed 0 bases from V and 4 bases from J, with 8 bases in between. The CDR3 contains 14 residues. DNA for the CDR3: TGCGCCAGCAGCCAAGATAACTGGGCAGATACGCAGTATTTT. Its translation: CASSQDNWADTQYF.

The chain uses TRBV4-1 and TRBJ2-7, with 11 bases lining up with TRBD2. CDR1 is MGHRA, CDR2 YSYEKL, per germline. This CDR3 has 19 amino acids. The V segment lost 0 bases and the J segment 1 base; nucleotides outside the gene matches: 11. CDR3 residues: CASSQDRASGRFRSYEQYF. The CDR3 DNA sequence: TGCGCCAGCAGCCAAGATAGGGCTAGCGGGAGGTTCCGTTCCTACGAGCAGTACTTC.

V usage is TRBV27 and J usage is TRBJ2-1; D is uncertain. Germline V CDR1 and CDR2: MNHEY, SMNVEV (reference sequence). CDR3 length equals 14 residues. The ends were cut back, 6 bases at V and 15 bases at J, with 24 bases in the middle. The CDR3 nucleotides are TGTGCCAGCAGACCACTCCGAGGTCAGCCTAAGCGGTTCTTC. Protein: CASRPLRGQPKRFF.

V is TRBV28 and J is TRBJ1-1; D remains ambiguous. The CDR3 covers 14 residues. Germline lookup yields CDR1 MDHEN and CDR2 SYDVKM. The V end lost 6 bases, the J end lost 3 bases, and 14 bases lay between the germline ends. This CDR3 is CASSQVRPYTEAFF. For the CDR3, the DNA is TGTGCCAGCAGCCAAGTGCGGCCCTACACTGAAGCTTTCTTT. The whole variable domain, remainder taken from reference TRBV28 and TRBJ1-1, is DVKVTQSSRYLVKRTGEKVFLECVQDMDHENMFWYRQDPGLGLRLIYFSYDVKMKEKGDIPEGYSVSREKKERFSLILESASTNQTSMYLCASSQVRPYTEAFFGQGTRLTVV.

This clone was seen just once. V and J are TRBV30 and TRBJ1-1, with D perhaps matching TRBD1 (5 bases). Germline values: CDR1 GTSNPN, CDR2 SVGIG (reference sequence). V lost 0 bases, J lost 5 bases, and 16 bases lay in between. The CDR3 runs to 15 residues. The DNA of the CDR3 is TGTGCCTGGAGTGTCGTGGTTGGGGGTAGGACTGAAGCTTTCTTT. Translation: CAWSVVVGGRTEAFF.

This chain joins TRBV27 and TRBJ2-7, with TRBD2 as a possible D gene (6 bases). This CDR3 spans 18 amino acids. Germline CDR1 and CDR2: MNHEY and SMNVEV (reference sequence). Trimming took off 0 bases at V and 2 bases at J, with 20 bases between the two ends. The CDR3 sequence is CASSLSIPRASEPYEQYF. The DNA for the CDR3 is TGTGCCAGCAGTTTATCCATTCCGAGGGCTAGCGAACCCTACGAGCAGTACTTC.

The chain links TRBV4-1 to TRBJ2-7; a weak D match, TRBD2 (6 bases). The CDR3 is made up of 15 amino acids. V was shortened by 6 bases and J by 0 bases, with 15 bases between the two germline ends. Per the germline V gene, CDR1 is MGHRA and CDR2 is YSYEKL. CDR3 region: CASRYRLESSYEQYF. The DNA of the CDR3 is TGCGCCAGCAGATACCGACTAGAGAGCTCCTACGAGCAGTACTTC.

The chain employs TRBV23-1 and TRBJ1-2; 7 nucleotides line up with TRBD1. TRBV23-1 is assigned to the ORF class and has an uncertain function. This CDR3 region has 13 residues. The V segment lost 4 bases and the J segment 7 bases; nucleotides outside the gene matches: 6. The CDR3 here is CASSPWTGFGYTF. DNA of the CDR3: TGCGCCAGCAGTCCTTGGACAGGTTTTGGCTACACCTTC.

J is TRBJ2-7 and V is TRBV30, with 7 bases fitting TRBD1. The V segment lost 6 bases and the J segment 2 bases; nucleotides outside the gene matches: 10. This CDR3 region has 14 residues. Germline V gene data show CDR1 as GTSNPN and CDR2 as SVGIG (reference sequence). Written as DNA, the CDR3 is TGTGCCTGCCACAACAGGGGTCGGACCTACGAGCAGTACTTC. Protein sequence: CACHNRGRTYEQYF.

This clone was observed many times. V usage is TRBV4-2 and J usage is TRBJ2-5; tentative D call: TRBD1 (7 bases). Per the germline V gene, CDR1 is LGHNA and CDR2 is YNFKEQ. This CDR3 spans 16 amino acids. Trimming took off 1 base at V and 5 bases at J, with 17 bases between the two ends. CDR3 coding DNA: TGTGCCAGCAGCCAAGGTCGAGAAGCAGGGGGGGAGACCCAGTACTTC. The encoded protein is CASSQGREAGGETQYF.

The chain recombines TRBV7-2 with TRBJ1-1; D gene unclear. The CDR3 is made up of 15 amino acids. Germline lookup yields CDR1 SGHTA and CDR2 FQGNSA. V was trimmed by 2 bases and J by 1 base, leaving 11 bases between them. The CDR3 reads CASSLHTPRNTEAFF. The CDR3 nucleotides are TGTGCCAGCAGCTTACATACACCCAGGAACACTGAAGCTTTCTTT.

This clone was picked up a small number of times. The rearrangement uses TRBV14 and TRBJ2-5; weak D call: TRBD2 (6 bases). Germline lookup yields CDR1 SGHDN and CDR2 FVKESK. This CDR3 comprises 15 residues. V was shortened by 4 bases and J by 5 bases, with 17 bases between the two germline ends. CDR3 protein: CASSRGDFTRETQYF. CDR3 coding DNA: TGTGCCAGCAGCCGGGGGGACTTTACGAGGGAGACCCAGTACTTC.

This clone is labeled as medium-sized. The V gene is TRBV30, the J gene TRBJ2-1; D tentatively reads TRBD1 or TRBD2 (5 bases each). Germline V gene sequence: CDR1 GTSNPN, CDR2 SVGIG (reference sequence). The CDR3 has 14 residues. Trimming stripped 1 base from V and 4 bases from J, with 11 bases between. CDR3 in amino acids: CAWSGGIPYNEQFF. In nucleotides, the CDR3 is TGTGCCTGGAGTGGGGGGATCCCTTACAATGAGCAGTTCTTC.

Remarks on this clone: This clone may be a read error of a much larger clone one base away. This chain links TRBV7-9 with TRBJ2-1, with 11 positions matching TRBD2. Germline CDR1 is SEHNR and CDR2 is FQNEAQ (reference sequence). The trim removed 1 base at V and 4 bases at J, leaving 3 bases unmatched. This CDR3 region has 16 residues. This CDR3 reads CASSLGASGRYNEQFF. For the CDR3, the DNA is TGTGCCAGCAGCTTAGGGGCTAGCGGGAGGTACAATGAGCAGTTCTTC. Full variable domain (rest looked up from reference TRBV7-9 and TRBJ2-1): DTGVSQNPRHKITKRGQNVTFRCDPISEHNRLYWYRQTLGQGPEFLTYFQNEAQLEKSRLLSDRFSAERPKGSFSTLEIQRTEQGDSAMYLCASSLGASGRYNEQFFGPGTRLTVL.

The genes are TRBV5-4 and TRBJ1-5; D ambiguous. Trimming removed 3 bases from V and 0 bases from J, with 22 bases in between. Per germline, CDR1 SGHNT and CDR2 YYREEE (reference sequence). The CDR3 contains 19 residues. CDR3 residues: CASSCGQIGPLYSNQPQHF. The CDR3 nucleotides are TGTGCCAGCAGCTGCGGGCAGATCGGGCCACTTTATAGCAATCAGCCCCAGCATTTT.